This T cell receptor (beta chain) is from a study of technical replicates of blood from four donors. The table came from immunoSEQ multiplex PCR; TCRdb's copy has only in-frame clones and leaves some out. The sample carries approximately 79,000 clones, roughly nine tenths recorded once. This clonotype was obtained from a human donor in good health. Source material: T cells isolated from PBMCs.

In DNA, the CDR3 is TGTGCTAGTGGACAGATCTATGGCTACACCTTC. Protein: CASGQIYGYTF. V gene TRBV12-5 combines with J gene TRBJ1-2; the D is unclear. V shed 6 bases and J shed 4 bases, with 6 bases lying between them. Germline values: CDR1 LGHNT, CDR2 FRNRAP. The CDR3 runs 11 residues.